The 4 T cell receptor beta chains listed next were all sequenced from one sample in a study of blood T cell repertoires in COVID-19. Method: immunoSEQ multiplex PCR; TCRdb's copy keeps in-frame clones and lacks some. The data show around 29,000 clones, with over 70% seen just once and 7% to 8.5% held by the top ten. Source material: peripheral blood. These receptor sequences come from an older woman with active or convalescent COVID-19.

The chain carries TRBV2 and TRBJ2-1, with 9 nucleotides matching TRBD2. J gave up 5 bases and V 10 bases, and 15 bases lay outside the gene matches. The length of the CDR3 is 16 residues. In germline, CDR1 is SNHLY, CDR2 FYNNEI. Here the CDR3 DNA reads TGTGCCACCAAGAAGGATCTAGCGGGGTTTCACAATGAGCAGTTCTTC. This gives the protein CATKKDLAGFHNEQFF.

The genes are TRBV28 and TRBJ2-1, with a possible D match to TRBD2 (5 bases). Trimming shortened V by 6 bases and J by 5 bases, and 5 bases separated the two germline ends. The CDR3 is 11 amino acids. From germline, CDR1 is MDHEN and CDR2 SYDVKM. The CDR3 DNA follows: TGTGCCAGCAGGCGGGACAATGAGCAGTTCTTC. Translating gives CASRRDNEQFF.

The chain is built from TRBV7-2 and TRBJ2-5, with 12 bases aligning to TRBD2. Germline V lookup: CDR1 SGHTA, CDR2 FQGNSA. V lost 2 bases, J lost 6 bases, and 16 bases stayed unmatched. The CDR3 is 19 residues long. The CDR3 region has the DNA TGTGCCAGCAGCTTATCTAATAAACTAGCGGGGGGCTCGGCAAAGACCCAGTACTTC. This sequence encodes CASSLSNKLAGGSAKTQYF. The full variable domain, in which reference TRBV7-2 and TRBJ2-5 provide the parts outside the CDR3, is GAGVSQSPSNKVTEKGKDVELRCDPISGHTALYWYRQSLGQGLEFLIYFQGNSAPDKSGLPSDRFSAERTGGSVSTLTIQRTQQEDSAVYLCASSLSNKLAGGSAKTQYFGPGTRLLVL.

This rearrangement joins TRBV19 to TRBJ1-4; 7 nucleotides line up with TRBD1. Germline CDR1 LNHDA, CDR2 SQIVND (reference sequence). The CDR3 loop spans 16 amino acids. V lost 6 bases, J lost 2 bases, and 9 bases stayed unmatched. CDR3 DNA sequence: TGTGCCAGTAGATCCCCCCCGACAGGGACTAATGAAAAACTGTTTTTT. It translates to CASRSPPTGTNEKLFF.